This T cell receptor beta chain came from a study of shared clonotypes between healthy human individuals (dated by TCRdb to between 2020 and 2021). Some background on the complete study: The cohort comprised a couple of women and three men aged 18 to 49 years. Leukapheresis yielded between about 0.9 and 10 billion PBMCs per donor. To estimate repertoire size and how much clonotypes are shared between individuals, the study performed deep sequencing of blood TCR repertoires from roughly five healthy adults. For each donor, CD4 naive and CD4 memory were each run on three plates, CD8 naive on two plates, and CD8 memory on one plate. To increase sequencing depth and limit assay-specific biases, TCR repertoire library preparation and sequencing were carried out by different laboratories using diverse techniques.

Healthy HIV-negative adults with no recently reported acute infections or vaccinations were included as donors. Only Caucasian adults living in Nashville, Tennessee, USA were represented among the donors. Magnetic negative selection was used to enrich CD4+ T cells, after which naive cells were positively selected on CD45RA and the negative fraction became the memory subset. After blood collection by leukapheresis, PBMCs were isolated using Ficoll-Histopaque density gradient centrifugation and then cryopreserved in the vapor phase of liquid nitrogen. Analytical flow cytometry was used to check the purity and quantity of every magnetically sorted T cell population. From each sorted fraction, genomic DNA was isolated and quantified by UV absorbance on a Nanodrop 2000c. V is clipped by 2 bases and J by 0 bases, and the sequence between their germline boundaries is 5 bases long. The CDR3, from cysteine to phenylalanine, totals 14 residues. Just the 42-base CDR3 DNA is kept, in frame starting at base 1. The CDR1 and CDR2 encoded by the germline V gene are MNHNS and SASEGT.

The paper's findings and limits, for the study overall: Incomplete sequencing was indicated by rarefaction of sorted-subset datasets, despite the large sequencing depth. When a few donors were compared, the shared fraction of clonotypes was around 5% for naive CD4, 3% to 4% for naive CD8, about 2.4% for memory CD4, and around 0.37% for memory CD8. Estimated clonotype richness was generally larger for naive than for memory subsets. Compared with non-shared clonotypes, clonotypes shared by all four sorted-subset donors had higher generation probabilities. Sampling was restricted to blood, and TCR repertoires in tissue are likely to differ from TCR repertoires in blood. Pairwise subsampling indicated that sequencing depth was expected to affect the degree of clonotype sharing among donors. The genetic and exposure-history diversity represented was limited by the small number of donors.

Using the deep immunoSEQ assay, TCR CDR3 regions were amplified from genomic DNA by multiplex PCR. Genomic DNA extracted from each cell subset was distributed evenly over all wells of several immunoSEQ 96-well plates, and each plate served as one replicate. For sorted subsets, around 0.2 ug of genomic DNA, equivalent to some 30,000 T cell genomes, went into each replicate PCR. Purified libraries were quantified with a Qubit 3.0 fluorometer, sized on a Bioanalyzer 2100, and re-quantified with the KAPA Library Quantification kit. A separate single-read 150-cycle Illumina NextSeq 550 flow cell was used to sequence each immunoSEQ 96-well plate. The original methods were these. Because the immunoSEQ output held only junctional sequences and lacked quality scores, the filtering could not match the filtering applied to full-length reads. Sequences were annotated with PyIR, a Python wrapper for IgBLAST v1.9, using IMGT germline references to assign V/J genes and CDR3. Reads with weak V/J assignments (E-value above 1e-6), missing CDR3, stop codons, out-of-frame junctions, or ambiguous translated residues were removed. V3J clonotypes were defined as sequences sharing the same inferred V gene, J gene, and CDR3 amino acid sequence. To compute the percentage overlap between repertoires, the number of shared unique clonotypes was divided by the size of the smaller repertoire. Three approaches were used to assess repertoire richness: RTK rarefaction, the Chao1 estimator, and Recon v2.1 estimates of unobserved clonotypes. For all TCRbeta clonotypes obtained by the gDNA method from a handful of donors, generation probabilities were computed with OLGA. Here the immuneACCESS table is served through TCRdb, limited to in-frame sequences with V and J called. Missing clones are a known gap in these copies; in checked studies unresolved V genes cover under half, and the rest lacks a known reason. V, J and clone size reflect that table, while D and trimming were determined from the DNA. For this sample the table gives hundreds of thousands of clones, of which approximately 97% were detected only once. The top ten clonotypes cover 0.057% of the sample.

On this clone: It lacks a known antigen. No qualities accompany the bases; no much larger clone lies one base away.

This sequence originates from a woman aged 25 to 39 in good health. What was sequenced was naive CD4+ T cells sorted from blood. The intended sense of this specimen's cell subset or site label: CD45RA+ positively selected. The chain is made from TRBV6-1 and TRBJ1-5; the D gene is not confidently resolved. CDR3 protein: CASSEFISNQPQHF. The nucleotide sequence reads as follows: TGTGCCAGCAGTGAATTTATTAGCAATCAGCCCCAGCATTTT.